Below are 5 T cell receptor beta chains sequenced from a single sample in a study of PD-1 blockade in classical Hodgkin lymphoma. Here immunoSEQ multiplex PCR was the method, and the copy in TCRdb shows in-frame clones only, minus some. The sample comprises 50,000 to 65,000 clones, over 85% of which are singletons, and around 8% rests with the top ten. Time point denoted: cycle 4 day 1 (C4D1), after 5 to 7 weeks of nivolumab. In every patient, relapse followed autologous stem cell transplantation, while exposure to brentuximab vedotin differed. The sequences come from peripheral blood mononuclear cells (PBMCs), collected before the fourth cycle of nivolumab. Receptors originate from a human donor with classical Hodgkin lymphoma.

The V and J genes are TRBV7-9 and TRBJ2-5; 9 positions match TRBD1. CDR1 and CDR2 (germline): SEHNR, FQNEAQ (reference sequence). The CDR3 has 15 residues. With 4 bases clipped from V and 2 bases from J, the junction kept 5 bases outside the gene matches. The CDR3 coding sequence is TGTGCCAGCAGCTCCGACAGGGGGGGACAAGAGACCCAGTACTTC. Translating it yields CASSSDRGGQETQYF.

This chain joins TRBV6-6 and TRBJ2-5; 8 bases line up with TRBD2. Germline CDR1 and CDR2: MNHNY and SVGAGI (reference sequence). V trimming: 5 bases; J trimming: 5 bases; junction bases outside the gene matches: 10. This CDR3 has 15 residues. The CDR3 loop is CASSTTGGPRETQYF. As DNA, the CDR3 is TGTGCCAGCAGTACCACGGGGGGGCCTCGGGAGACCCAGTACTTC.

The chain joins TRBV10-1 to TRBJ2-1; D tentatively fits TRBD1 or TRBD2 (5 bases each). This CDR3 region has 13 residues. Germline V gene lookup returns CDR1 WNHNN and CDR2 SYGVQD (reference sequence). Trimming took 3 bases from V and 8 from J, leaving 11 bases between them. The CDR3 DNA is TGCGCCAGCAGTGACCGCCTGGGGGATGAGCAGTTCTTC. Translation gives CASSDRLGDEQFF.

This sequence joins TRBV2 and TRBJ2-5; 9 bases map to TRBD1. Germline values: CDR1 SNHLY, CDR2 FYNNEI. V gave up 2 bases and J gave up 7 bases; unmatched junction bases: 5. This CDR3 is 14 amino acids long. CDR3 coding DNA: TGTGCCAGCAGTGAAAGGGGGGGACAGGGGACCCAGTACTTC. It yields the protein CASSERGGQGTQYF.

This chain connects TRBV7-9 to TRBJ2-7; D gene ambiguous. V was cut by 5 bases and J by 5 bases, with 10 bases left in between. This CDR3 region has 12 residues. In germline, CDR1 is SEHNR, CDR2 FQNEAQ (reference sequence). The CDR3, as DNA: TGTGCCAGCAGCACCCGTACCCACGAGCAGTACTTC. Its translation: CASSTRTHEQYF.